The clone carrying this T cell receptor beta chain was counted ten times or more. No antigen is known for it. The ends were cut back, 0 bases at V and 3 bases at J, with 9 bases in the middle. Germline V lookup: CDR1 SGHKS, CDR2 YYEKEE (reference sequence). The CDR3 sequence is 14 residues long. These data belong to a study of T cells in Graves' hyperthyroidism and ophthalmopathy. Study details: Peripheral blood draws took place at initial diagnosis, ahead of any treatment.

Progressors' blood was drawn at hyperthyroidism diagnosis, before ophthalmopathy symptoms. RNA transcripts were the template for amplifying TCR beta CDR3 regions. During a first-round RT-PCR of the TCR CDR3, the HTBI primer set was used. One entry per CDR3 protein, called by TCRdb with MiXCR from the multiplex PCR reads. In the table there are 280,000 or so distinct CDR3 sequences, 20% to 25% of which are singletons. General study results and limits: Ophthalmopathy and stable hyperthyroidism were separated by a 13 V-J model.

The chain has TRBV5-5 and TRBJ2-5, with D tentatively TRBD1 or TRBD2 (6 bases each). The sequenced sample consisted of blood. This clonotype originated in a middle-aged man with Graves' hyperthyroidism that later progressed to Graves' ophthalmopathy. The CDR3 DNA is TGTGCCAGCAGCTTGGGGGGGGCGAAAGAGACCCAGTACTTC. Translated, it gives CASSLGGAKETQYF.